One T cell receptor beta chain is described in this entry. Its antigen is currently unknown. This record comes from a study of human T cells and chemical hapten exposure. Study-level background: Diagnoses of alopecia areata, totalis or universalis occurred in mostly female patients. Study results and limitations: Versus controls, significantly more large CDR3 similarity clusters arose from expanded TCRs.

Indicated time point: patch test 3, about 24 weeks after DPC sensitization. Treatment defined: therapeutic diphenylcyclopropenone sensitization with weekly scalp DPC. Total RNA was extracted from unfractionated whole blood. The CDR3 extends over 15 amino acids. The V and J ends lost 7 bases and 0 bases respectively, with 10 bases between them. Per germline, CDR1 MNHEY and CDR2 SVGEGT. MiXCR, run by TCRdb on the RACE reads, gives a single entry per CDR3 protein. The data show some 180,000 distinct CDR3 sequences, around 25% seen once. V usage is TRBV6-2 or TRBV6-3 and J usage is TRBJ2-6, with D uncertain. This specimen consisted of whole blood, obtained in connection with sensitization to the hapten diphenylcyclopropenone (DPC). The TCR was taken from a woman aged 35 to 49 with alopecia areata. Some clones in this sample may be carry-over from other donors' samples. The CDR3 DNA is TGTGCCAGCAAGGCGGAGAGCTCTGGGGCCAACGTCCTGACTTTC. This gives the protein CASKAESSGANVLTF.